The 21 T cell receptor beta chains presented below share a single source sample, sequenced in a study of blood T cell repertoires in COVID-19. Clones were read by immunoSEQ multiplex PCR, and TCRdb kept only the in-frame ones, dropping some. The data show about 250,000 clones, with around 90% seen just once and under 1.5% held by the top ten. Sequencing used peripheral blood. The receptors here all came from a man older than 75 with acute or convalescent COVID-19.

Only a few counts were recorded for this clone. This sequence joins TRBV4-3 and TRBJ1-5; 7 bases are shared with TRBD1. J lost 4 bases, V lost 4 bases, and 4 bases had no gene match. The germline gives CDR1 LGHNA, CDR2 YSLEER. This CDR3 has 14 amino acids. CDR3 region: CASSLSGQNQPQHF. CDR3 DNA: TGCGCCAGCAGCCTATCGGGACAGAATCAGCCCCAGCATTTT.

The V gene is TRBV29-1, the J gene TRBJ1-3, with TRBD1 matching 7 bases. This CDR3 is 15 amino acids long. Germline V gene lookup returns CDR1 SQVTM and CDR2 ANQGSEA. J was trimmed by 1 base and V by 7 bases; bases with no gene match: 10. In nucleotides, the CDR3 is TGCAGCGCCAGAACGGGGACAGCTTCTGGAAACACCATATATTTT. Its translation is CSARTGTASGNTIYF.

CDR3 sequence (DNA): TGTGCCAGCAGCCCTTCCAGGGGGGCGGGCACTGAAGCTTTCTTT. Encoded protein: CASSPSRGAGTEAFF. The chain links TRBV7-6 to TRBJ1-1; 7 bases fit TRBD1. The J segment lost 4 bases and the V segment lost 5 bases, leaving 10 bases of the junction unmatched. The CDR3 contains 15 residues. Germline CDR1 reads SGHVS; CDR2 reads FNYEAQ.

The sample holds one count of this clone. The CDR3 loop reads CASSQSSGGYNEQFF. The DNA for the CDR3 is TGTGCCAGCAGCCAGTCTAGCGGGGGGTACAATGAGCAGTTCTTC. J is TRBJ2-1 and V is TRBV3-1 (or the pseudogene TRBV3-2), with TRBD2 matching 11 bases. The germline V gene has CDR1 LGHDT and CDR2 YNNKEL (reference sequence). CDR3 size: 15 residues. Trimming at V came to 3 bases and at J to 4 bases, leaving 2 bases not matched to a gene.

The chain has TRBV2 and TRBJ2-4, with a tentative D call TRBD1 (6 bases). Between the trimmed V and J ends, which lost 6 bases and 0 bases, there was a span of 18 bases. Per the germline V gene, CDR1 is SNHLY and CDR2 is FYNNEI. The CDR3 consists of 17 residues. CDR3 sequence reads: CASSRDAGALAKNIQYF. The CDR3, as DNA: TGTGCCAGCAGCCGGGACGCAGGGGCCTTAGCCAAAAACATTCAGTACTTC.

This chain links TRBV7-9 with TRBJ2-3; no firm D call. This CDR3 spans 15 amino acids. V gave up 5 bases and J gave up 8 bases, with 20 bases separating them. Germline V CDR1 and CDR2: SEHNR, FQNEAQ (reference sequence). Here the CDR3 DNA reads TGTGCCAGCAGCCCGAGTCTAGGCCAAGTGGGTACGCAGTATTTT. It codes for CASSPSLGQVGTQYF. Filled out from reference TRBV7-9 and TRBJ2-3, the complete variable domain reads DTGVSQNPRHKITKRGQNVTFRCDPISEHNRLYWYRQTLGQGPEFLTYFQNEAQLEKSRLLSDRFSAERPKGSFSTLEIQRTEQGDSAMYLCASSPSLGQVGTQYFGPGTRLTVL.

The DNA of the CDR3 is TGCGCCAGCAGCTTGGCAGGCCAGGGGGCTGACAGGGCCGGGGAGCTGTTTTTT. Its protein product is CASSLAGQGADRAGELFF. The rearrangement uses TRBV5-1 and TRBJ2-2; 8 positions match TRBD1. The ends lost 0 bases at V and 6 bases at J; junction bases unmatched: 13. Germline loops: CDR1 SGHRS, CDR2 YFSETQ. The CDR3 extends over 18 amino acids.

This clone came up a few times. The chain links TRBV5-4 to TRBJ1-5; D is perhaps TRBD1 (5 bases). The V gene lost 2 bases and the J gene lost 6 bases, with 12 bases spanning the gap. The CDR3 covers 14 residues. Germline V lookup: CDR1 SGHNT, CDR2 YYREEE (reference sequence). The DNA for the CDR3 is TGTGCCAGCAGCTTAAAAGGGGATGGTCAGCCCCAGCATTTT. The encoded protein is CASSLKGDGQPQHF.

CDR3 sequence (DNA): TGCGCCAGCAGCCCTACAGAGGGACAGGATCGGCTTTCGATTAAAGAGACCCAGTACTTC. It yields the protein CASSPTEGQDRLSIKETQYF. The chain employs TRBV5-1 and TRBJ2-5; TRBD1 matches 8 bases. Germline values: CDR1 SGHRS, CDR2 YFSETQ. This CDR3 spans 20 amino acids. V shed 4 bases, J shed 3 bases, and the junction held 23 bases outside the gene matches.

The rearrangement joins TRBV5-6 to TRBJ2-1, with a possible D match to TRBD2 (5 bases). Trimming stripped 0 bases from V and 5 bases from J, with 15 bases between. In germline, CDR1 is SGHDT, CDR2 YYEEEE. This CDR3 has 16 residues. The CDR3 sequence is CASSLGQSRGNNEQFF. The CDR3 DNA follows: TGTGCCAGCAGCTTGGGTCAGTCGAGAGGGAACAATGAGCAGTTCTTC.

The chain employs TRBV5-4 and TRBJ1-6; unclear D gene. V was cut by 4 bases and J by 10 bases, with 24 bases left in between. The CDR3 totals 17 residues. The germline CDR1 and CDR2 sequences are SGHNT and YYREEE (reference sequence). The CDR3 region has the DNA TGTGCCAGCAGCAGAGGTCAGTGGGTCGGAGTAGGATCACCCCTCCACTTT. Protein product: CASSRGQWVGVGSPLHF.

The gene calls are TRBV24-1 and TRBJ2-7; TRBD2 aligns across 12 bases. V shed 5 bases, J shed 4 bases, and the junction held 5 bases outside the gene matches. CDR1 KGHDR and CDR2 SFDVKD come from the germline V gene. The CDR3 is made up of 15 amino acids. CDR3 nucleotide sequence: TGTGCCACCAGTGTCTTGACTAGCGGGGGTTACGAGCAGTACTTC. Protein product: CATSVLTSGGYEQYF.

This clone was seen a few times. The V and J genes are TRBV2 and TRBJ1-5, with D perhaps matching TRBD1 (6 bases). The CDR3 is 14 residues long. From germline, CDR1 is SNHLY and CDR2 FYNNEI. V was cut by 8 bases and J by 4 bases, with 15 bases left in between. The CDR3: CASSPGRGNQPQHF. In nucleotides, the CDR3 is TGTGCCAGCTCCCCTGGCAGGGGTAATCAGCCCCAGCATTTT. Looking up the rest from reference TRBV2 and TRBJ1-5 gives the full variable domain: EPEVTQTPSHQVTQMGQEVILRCVPISNHLYFYWYRQILGQKVEFLVSFYNNEISEKSEIFDDQFSVERPDGSNFTLKIRSTKLEDSAMYFCASSPGRGNQPQHFGDGTRLSIL.

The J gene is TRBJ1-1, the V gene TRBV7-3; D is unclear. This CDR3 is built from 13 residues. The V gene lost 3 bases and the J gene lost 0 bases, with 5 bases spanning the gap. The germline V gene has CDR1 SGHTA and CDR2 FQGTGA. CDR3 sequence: CASSFTVNTEAFF. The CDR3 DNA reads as TGTGCCAGCAGCTTCACGGTGAACACTGAAGCTTTCTTT.

CDR3 bases: TGTGCCAGTAGTGTACTAGCGGGGGGGCTTAATGAGCAGTTCTTC. This encodes CASSVLAGGLNEQFF. The gene calls are TRBV19 and TRBJ2-1; 13 bases fit TRBD2. The CDR3 consists of 15 residues. V lost 5 bases to trimming and J lost 7 bases; unmatched junction nucleotides: 5. Looked up from germline, CDR1 is LNHDA and CDR2 is SQIVND (reference sequence).

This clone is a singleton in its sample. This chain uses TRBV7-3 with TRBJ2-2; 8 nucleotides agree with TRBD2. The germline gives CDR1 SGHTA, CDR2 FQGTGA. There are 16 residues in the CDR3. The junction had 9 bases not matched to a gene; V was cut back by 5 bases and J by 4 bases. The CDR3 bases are TGTGCCAGCAGCCTCACCGGGACTAGTTCCACCGGGGAGCTGTTTTTT. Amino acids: CASSLTGTSSTGELFF. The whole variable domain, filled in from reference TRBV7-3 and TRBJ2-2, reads GAGVSQTPSNKVTEKGKYVELRCDPISGHTALYWYRQSLGQGPEFLIYFQGTGAADDSGLPNDRFFAVRPEGSVSTLKIQRTERGDSAVYLCASSLTGTSSTGELFFGEGSRLTVL.

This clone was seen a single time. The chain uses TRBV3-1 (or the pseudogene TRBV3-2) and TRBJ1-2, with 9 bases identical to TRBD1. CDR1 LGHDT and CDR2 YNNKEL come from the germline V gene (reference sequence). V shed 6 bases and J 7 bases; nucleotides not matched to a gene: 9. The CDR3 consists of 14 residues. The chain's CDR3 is CASSRGQGSTGYTF. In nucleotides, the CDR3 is TGTGCCAGCAGTCGGGGACAGGGATCGACTGGCTACACCTTC.

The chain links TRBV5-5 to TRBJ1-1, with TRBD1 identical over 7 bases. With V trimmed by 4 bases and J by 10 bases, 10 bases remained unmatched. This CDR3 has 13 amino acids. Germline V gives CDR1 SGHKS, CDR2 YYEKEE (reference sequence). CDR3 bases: TGTGCCAGCAGCCACTTACAGGGGCGCGGAGCTTTCTTT. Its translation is CASSHLQGRGAFF. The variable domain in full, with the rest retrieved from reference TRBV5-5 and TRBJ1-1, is DAGVTQSPTHLIKTRGQQVTLRCSPISGHKSVSWYQQVLGQGPQFIFQYYEKEERGRGNFPDRFSARQFPNYSSELNVNALLLGDSALYLCASSHLQGRGAFFGQGTRLTVV.

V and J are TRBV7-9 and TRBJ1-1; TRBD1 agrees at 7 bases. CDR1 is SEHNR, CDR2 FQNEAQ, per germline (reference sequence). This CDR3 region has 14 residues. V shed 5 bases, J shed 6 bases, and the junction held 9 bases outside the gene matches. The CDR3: CASSEGAWGPEAFF. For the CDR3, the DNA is TGTGCCAGCAGCGAGGGGGCCTGGGGCCCTGAAGCTTTCTTT.

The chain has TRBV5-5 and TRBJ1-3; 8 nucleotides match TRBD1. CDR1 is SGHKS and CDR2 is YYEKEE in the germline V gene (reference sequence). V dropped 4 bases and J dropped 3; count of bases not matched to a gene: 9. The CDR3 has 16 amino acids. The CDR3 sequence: CASSVHPGGGGNTIYF. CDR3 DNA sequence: TGTGCCAGCAGCGTGCATCCAGGGGGCGGTGGAAACACCATATATTTT.

The CDR3: CASSSDRVGGYTF. The CDR3, as DNA: TGTGCCAGCAGTTCCGACCGGGTCGGCGGCTACACCTTC. The rearrangement links TRBV28 to TRBJ1-2; D remains ambiguous. V dropped 4 bases and J dropped 8 bases, with 14 bases sitting between them. This CDR3 region has 13 residues. CDR1 MDHEN and CDR2 SYDVKM come from the germline V gene.